The clone carrying this TCR beta chain was recorded many times. Its antigen is still unknown. Unique molecular identifiers were incorporated when the TCRbeta library was constructed. MiXCR, applied by TCRdb to the PCR reads, yields one record per CDR3 protein. The table lists approximately 34,000 distinct CDR3 sequences, about 6.8% of them singletons. The entry originates in a study of T-cell reconstitution after alpha-beta-depleted transplantation in children. General study points: Several hundred expanded graft clones reportedly gave rise to the alpha-beta T cells present about two months after transplant.

The CDR3 covers 14 residues. Germline loops: CDR1 SGHTA, CDR2 FQGNSA. The V end was cut by 2 bases, the J end by 5 bases, with 12 bases between. The chain is built from TRBV7-2 and TRBJ2-5, with D unresolved. The sequenced sample was peripheral blood, obtained 60 days after TCRalphabeta/CD19-depleted stem cell transplant. The TCR was taken from a child under two years old who had a stem cell transplant for acute myeloid leukemia, so the T cells may come from the graft donor. CDR3 nucleotides: TGTGCCAGCAGCTTAAGCCGGGTCGGGGAGACCCAGTACTTC. Translation: CASSLSRVGETQYF.